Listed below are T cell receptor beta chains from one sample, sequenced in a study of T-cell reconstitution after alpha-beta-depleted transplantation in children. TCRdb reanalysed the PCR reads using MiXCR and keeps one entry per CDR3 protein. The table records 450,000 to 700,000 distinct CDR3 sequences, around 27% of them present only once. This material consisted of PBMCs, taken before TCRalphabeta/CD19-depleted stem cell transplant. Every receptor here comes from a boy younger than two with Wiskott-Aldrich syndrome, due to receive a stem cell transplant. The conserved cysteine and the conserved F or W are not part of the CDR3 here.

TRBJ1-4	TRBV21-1	ASSKEDDGINEKLF
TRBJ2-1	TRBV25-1	ASSTRLLYNEQF
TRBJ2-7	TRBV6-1	ASSSPTQGAYEQY
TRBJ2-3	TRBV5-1	ASSLVREGFRNTQY
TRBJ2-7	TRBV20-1	SASSRGTGRESYEQY
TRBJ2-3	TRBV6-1	ASNRLAGARSTDTQY
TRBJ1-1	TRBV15	ATSRGTGKGTEAF
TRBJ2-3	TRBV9	ASLRQGSDLANSTDTQY
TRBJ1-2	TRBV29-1	SVERAVDGCT
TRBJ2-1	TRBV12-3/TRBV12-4	ASSLKASGKQF
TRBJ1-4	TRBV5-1	ASSLVQGNEKLF
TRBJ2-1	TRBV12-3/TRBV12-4	ASSWALTSGSGYPYNEQF
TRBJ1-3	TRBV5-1	ASSLGDRVTNTIY
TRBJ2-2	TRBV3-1	ASSQVVRAGELF
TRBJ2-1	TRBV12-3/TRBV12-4	ASRRGTSGGGGQF
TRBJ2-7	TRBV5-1	ASSLDGQGPYEQY
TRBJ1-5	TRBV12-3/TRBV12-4	ASSLVVGNNQPQH
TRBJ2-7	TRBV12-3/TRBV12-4	ASTKARGLAGNYEQY
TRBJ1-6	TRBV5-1	ASSKGQGEYSPLH
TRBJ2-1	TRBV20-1	SASAGHYYNEQF
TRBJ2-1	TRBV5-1	ASSPDRSSYNEQF
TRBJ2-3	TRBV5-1	ASSLAMRSSGPTPSTDTQY
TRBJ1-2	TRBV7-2	ASSLARLQNYGYT
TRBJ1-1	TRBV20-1	SASRVDTEAF
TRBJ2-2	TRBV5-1	ASSLTGTGRIGELF
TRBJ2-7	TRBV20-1	SARAPGLAMGKASYEQY